One TCR beta chain is described in this entry. Germline loops: CDR1 LNHNV, CDR2 YYDKDF (reference sequence). This CDR3 is 16 amino acids long. J was trimmed by 1 base and V by 1 base; bases with no gene match: 1. The treatment is: some 20 received Ad26.COV2.S at low or high dose, single or two shots; roughly five received placebo; per-sample allocation not given. Samples came from day 63 after the first vaccine or placebo injection. The administered vaccine (an Ad26 vector) expressed Wuhan-strain SARS-CoV-2 spike. This entry belongs to a study of Ad26.COV2.S vaccination and SARS-CoV-2 variants. Profiling relied on immunoSEQ multiplex PCR, and the TCRdb table lists in-frame clones only, not all of them. The sample shows around 300,000 clones, around 89% of them seen only once.

The specimen was peripheral blood, collected in a trial of Ad26.COV2.S vaccine versus placebo. The gene calls are TRBV15 and TRBJ1-4, with 9 nucleotides matching TRBD1. The TCR comes from a person between 18 and 59 years old who received the Ad26.COV2.S COVID-19 vaccine or a placebo. The CDR3 coding sequence is TGTGCCACCAGCAGAGGACAGGGGGTAACTAATGAAAAACTGTTTTTT. It encodes CATSRGQGVTNEKLFF.